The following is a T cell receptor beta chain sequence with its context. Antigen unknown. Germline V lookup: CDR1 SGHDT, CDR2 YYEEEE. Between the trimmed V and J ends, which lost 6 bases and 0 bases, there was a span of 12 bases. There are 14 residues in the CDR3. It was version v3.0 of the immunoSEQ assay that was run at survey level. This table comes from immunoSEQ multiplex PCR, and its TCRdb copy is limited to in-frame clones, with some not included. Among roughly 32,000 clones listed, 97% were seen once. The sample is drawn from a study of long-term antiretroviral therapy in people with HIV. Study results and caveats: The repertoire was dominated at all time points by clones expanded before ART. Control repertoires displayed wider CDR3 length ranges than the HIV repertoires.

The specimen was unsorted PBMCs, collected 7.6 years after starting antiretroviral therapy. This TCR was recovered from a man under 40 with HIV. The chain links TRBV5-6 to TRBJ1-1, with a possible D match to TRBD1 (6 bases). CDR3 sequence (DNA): TGTGCCAGCAAACAGACAGGCGTGAACACTGAAGCTTTCTTT. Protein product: CASKQTGVNTEAFF.